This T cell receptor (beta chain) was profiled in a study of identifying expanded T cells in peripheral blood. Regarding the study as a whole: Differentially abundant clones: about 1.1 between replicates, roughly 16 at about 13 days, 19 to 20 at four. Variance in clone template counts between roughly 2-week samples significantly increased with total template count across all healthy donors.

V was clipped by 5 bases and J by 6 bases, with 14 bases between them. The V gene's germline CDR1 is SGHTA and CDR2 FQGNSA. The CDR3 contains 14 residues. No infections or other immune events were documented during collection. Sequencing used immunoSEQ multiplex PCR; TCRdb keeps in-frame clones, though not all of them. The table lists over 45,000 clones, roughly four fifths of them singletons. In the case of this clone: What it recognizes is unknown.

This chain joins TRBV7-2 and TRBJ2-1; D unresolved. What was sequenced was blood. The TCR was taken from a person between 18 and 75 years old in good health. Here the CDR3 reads CASSVYSSVNEQFF. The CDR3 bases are TGTGCCAGCAGCGTCTACTCCAGCGTCAATGAGCAGTTCTTC.